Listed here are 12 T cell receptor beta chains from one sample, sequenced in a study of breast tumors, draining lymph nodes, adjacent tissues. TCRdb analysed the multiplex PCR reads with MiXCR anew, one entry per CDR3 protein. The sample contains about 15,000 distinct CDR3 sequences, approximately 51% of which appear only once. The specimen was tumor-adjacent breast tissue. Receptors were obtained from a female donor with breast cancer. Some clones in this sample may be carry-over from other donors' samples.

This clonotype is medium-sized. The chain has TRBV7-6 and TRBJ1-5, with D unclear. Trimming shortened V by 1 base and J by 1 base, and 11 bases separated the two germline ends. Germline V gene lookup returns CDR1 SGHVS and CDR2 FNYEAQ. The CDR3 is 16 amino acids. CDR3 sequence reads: CASSLGLGGSNQPQHF. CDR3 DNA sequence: TGTGCCAGCAGCTTAGGTCTAGGAGGAAGCAATCAGCCCCAGCATTTT.

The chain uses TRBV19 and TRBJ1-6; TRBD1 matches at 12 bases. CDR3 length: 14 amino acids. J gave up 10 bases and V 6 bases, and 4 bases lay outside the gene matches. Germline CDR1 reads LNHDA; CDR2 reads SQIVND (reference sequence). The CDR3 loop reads CASRGTGGQSPLHF. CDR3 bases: TGTGCCAGTAGAGGGACAGGGGGCCAGTCACCCCTCCACTTT.

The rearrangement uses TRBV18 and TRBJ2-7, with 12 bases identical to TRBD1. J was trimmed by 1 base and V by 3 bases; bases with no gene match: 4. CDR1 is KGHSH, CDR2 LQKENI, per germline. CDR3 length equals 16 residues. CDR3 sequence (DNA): TGTGCCAGCTCACCGGGACAGGGGGCTTGGTCCTACGAGCAGTACTTC. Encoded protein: CASSPGQGAWSYEQYF.

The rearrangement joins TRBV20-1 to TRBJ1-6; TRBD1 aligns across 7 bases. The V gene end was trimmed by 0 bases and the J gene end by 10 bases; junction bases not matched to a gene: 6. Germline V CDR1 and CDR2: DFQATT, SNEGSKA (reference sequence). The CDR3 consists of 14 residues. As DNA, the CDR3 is TGCAGTGCTAGAGATGACAGGGTTCGCTCACCCCTCCACTTT. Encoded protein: CSARDDRVRSPLHF.

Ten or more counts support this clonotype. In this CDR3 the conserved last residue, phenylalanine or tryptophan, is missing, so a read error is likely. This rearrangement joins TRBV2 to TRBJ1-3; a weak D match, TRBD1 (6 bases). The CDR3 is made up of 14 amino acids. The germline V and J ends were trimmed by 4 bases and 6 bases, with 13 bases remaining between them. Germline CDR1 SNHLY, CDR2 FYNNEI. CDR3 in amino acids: CASSASRGANTIYS. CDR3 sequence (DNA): TGTGCCAGCAGTGCTTCCAGGGGTGCAAACACCATATATTCT.

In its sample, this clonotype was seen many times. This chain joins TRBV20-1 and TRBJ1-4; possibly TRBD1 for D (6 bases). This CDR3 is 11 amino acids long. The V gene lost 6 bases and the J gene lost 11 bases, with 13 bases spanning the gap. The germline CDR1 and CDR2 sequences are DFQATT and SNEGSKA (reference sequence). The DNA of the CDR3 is TGCAGTGCAGGGTACAGGGACAAACTGTTTTTT. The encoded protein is CSAGYRDKLFF.

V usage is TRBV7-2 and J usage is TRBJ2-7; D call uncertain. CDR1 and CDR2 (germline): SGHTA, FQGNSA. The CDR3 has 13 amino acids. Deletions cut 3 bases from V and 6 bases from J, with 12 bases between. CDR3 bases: TGTGCCAGCAGCTTGTTGCAGCTACGCGAGCAGTACTTC. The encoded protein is CASSLLQLREQYF.

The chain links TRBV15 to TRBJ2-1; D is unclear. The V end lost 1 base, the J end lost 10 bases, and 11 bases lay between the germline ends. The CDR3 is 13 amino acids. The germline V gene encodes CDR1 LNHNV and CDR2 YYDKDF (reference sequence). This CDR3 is CATSRALSSEQFF. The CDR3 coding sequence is TGTGCCACCAGCAGAGCACTATCGTCGGAGCAGTTCTTC.

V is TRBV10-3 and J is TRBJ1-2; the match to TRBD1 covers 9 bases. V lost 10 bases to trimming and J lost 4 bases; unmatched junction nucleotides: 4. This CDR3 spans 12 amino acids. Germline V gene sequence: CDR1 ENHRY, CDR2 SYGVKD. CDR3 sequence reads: CATSTGGYGYTF. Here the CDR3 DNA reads TGTGCCACCTCGACAGGGGGCTATGGCTACACCTTC.

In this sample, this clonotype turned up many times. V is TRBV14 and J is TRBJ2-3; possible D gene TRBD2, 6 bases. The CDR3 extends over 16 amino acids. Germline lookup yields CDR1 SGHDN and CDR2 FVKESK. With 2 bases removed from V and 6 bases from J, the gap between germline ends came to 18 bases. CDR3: CASSQFRTGVLDTQYF. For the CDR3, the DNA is TGTGCCAGCAGCCAATTTCGGACGGGAGTTTTGGATACGCAGTATTTT.

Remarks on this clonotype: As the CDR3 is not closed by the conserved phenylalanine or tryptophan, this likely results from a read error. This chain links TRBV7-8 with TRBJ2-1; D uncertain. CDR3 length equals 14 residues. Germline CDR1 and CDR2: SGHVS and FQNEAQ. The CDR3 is CASSFFQTYNEQFL. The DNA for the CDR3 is TGCGCCAGCAGCTTTTTTCAGACCTACAATGAGCAGTTCCTC.

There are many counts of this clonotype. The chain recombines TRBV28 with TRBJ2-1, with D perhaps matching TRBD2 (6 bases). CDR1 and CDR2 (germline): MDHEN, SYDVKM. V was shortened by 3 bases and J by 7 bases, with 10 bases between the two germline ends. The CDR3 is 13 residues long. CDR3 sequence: CASSLGGVNEQFF. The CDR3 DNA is TGTGCCAGCAGTTTGGGCGGGGTGAATGAGCAGTTCTTC.